This is a list of T cell receptor beta chains from one sample in a study of technical replicates of blood from a handful of donors. Data came from immunoSEQ multiplex PCR; TCRdb stores just in-frame clones and leaves some out. The sample has 55,000 to 70,000 clones, 85% to 90% seen once; the top ten hold approximately 4.8%. The material sequenced was PBMCs. All receptors come from a human donor in good health. Some clones in this sample may be carry-over from other donors' samples. The CDR3 runs from the conserved cysteine through the conserved F or W. The D gene is left open where the match is weak. Not all rows give a size; the values are once, few, many and, for expanded clones, a class.

j_call: TRBJ2-1
clone_size: .
d_call: TRBD1
v_call: TRBV5-1
cdr3_nt: TGCGCCAGCAGCCTCGGACAGGGGCGACATGAGCAGTTCTTC
cdr3_aa: CASSLGQGRHEQFF

j_call: TRBJ2-7
clone_size: .
d_call: .
v_call: TRBV5-4
cdr3_nt: TGTGCCAGCAGCCGAGCCTCGAGGGACGAGCAGTACTTC
cdr3_aa: CASSRASRDEQYF

j_call: TRBJ2-2
clone_size: .
d_call: .
v_call: TRBV19
cdr3_nt: TGTGCCAGTAGTATCCCCGGGAGAATGGAGTTCACCGGGGAGCTGTTTTTT
cdr3_aa: CASSIPGRMEFTGELFF

j_call: TRBJ2-2
clone_size: .
d_call: .
v_call: TRBV13
cdr3_nt: TGTGCCAGCAGCCGTACAAACACCGGGGAGCTGTTTTTT
cdr3_aa: CASSRTNTGELFF

j_call: TRBJ2-3
clone_size: .
d_call: .
v_call: TRBV7-2
cdr3_nt: TGTGCCAGCAGCAAAGAGCCAAGTCCGCAGTATTTT
cdr3_aa: CASSKEPSPQYF

j_call: TRBJ2-5
clone_size: .
d_call: .
v_call: TRBV9
cdr3_nt: TGTGCCAGCAGCGACGATAGACAGTTCCAAGAGACCCAGTACTTC
cdr3_aa: CASSDDRQFQETQYF

j_call: TRBJ2-1
clone_size: .
d_call: .
v_call: TRBV11-1
cdr3_nt: TGTGCCAGCAGCTTAAGGCAGGGGTCATCTCCGTTCTTC
cdr3_aa: CASSLRQGSSPFF

j_call: TRBJ1-1
clone_size: .
d_call: .
v_call: TRBV30
cdr3_nt: TGTGCCTGGAGTGTACCTGACAGGACTAACACTGAAGCTTTCTTT
cdr3_aa: CAWSVPDRTNTEAFF

j_call: TRBJ2-1
clone_size: .
d_call: .
v_call: TRBV20-1
cdr3_nt: TGCAGTGCTCAAGGGGGGGTTGAGCAGTTCTTC
cdr3_aa: CSAQGGVEQFF

j_call: TRBJ1-5
clone_size: .
d_call: .
v_call: TRBV6-5
cdr3_nt: TGTGCCAGCAGCACTTTACCCAATCAGCCCCAGCATTTT
cdr3_aa: CASSTLPNQPQHF

j_call: TRBJ2-7
clone_size: .
d_call: TRBD1
v_call: TRBV4-3
cdr3_nt: TGCGCCAGCAGCCAAGCCGGGACAGGAACCTACGAGCAGTACTTC
cdr3_aa: CASSQAGTGTYEQYF

j_call: TRBJ2-7
clone_size: .
d_call: TRBD2
v_call: TRBV4-2
cdr3_nt: TGTGCCAGCAGCCCCGAGAGCGGGGGGAACTACGAGCAGTACTTC
cdr3_aa: CASSPESGGNYEQYF

j_call: TRBJ2-7
clone_size: .
d_call: TRBD1
v_call: TRBV5-1
cdr3_nt: TGCGCCAGCAGCTTGGGACCTATTGGGACAGGGACCTACGAGCAGTACTTC
cdr3_aa: CASSLGPIGTGTYEQYF

j_call: TRBJ1-6
clone_size: .
d_call: TRBD1
v_call: TRBV2
cdr3_nt: TGTGCCAGCAGTGAAGGGACAGGGGCCTCACCCCTCCACTTT
cdr3_aa: CASSEGTGASPLHF

j_call: TRBJ2-1
clone_size: .
d_call: .
v_call: TRBV2
cdr3_nt: TGTGCCAGCAGTACACAGGTCCGTTCCTACAATGAGCAGTTCTTC
cdr3_aa: CASSTQVRSYNEQFF

j_call: TRBJ2-5
clone_size: .
d_call: .
v_call: TRBV20-1
cdr3_nt: TGCAGTGCTTCAGGGCGCCAGACCCAGTACTTC
cdr3_aa: CSASGRQTQYF

j_call: TRBJ2-6
clone_size: .
d_call: TRBD1
v_call: TRBV27
cdr3_nt: TGTGCCAGCAGTCCCTGGACAGGTGCTGGGGCCAACGTCCTGACTTTC
cdr3_aa: CASSPWTGAGANVLTF

j_call: TRBJ2-5
clone_size: .
d_call: .
v_call: TRBV5-1
cdr3_nt: TGCGCCAGCAGCTTGGGGCTGTTGGAGACCCAGTACTTC
cdr3_aa: CASSLGLLETQYF

j_call: TRBJ2-1
clone_size: once
d_call: .
v_call: TRBV7-6
cdr3_nt: TGTGCCAGCAGTTTAGCGGAGCCCTCCTGGAATGAGCAGTTCTTC
cdr3_aa: CASSLAEPSWNEQFF

j_call: TRBJ1-2
clone_size: .
d_call: .
v_call: TRBV11-2
cdr3_nt: TGTGCCAGCAGCACGGAGGGTCGGGGCTACACCTTC
cdr3_aa: CASSTEGRGYTF

j_call: TRBJ2-7
clone_size: .
d_call: TRBD1
v_call: TRBV11-2
cdr3_nt: TGTGCCAGCAGCTCACCGGGACAGGGGTATCTCGAGCAGTACTTC
cdr3_aa: CASSSPGQGYLEQYF

j_call: TRBJ2-5
clone_size: .
d_call: TRBD1
v_call: TRBV6-5
cdr3_nt: TGTGCCAGCAGACAGGGGTGGGAGACCCAGTACTTC
cdr3_aa: CASRQGWETQYF

j_call: TRBJ1-1
clone_size: .
d_call: TRBD1
v_call: TRBV6-1
cdr3_nt: TGTGCCAGCAGTGAAGGGGCGGGACAGGGTTGGACTGAAGCTTTCTTT
cdr3_aa: CASSEGAGQGWTEAFF

j_call: TRBJ2-3
clone_size: .
d_call: .
v_call: TRBV7-3
cdr3_nt: TGTGCCAGCAGCTTAGGGGAGCGGGATACGCAGTATTTT
cdr3_aa: CASSLGERDTQYF

j_call: TRBJ2-5
clone_size: .
d_call: TRBD1
v_call: TRBV5-6
cdr3_nt: TGTGCCAGCAGCTTGGATAGGGGACAGGGGGTTCAAGAGACCCAGTACTTC
cdr3_aa: CASSLDRGQGVQETQYF

j_call: TRBJ1-6
clone_size: .
d_call: TRBD1
v_call: TRBV5-1
cdr3_nt: TGCGCCAGCAGCACCCAGGGACAGGATTCACCCCTCCACTTT
cdr3_aa: CASSTQGQDSPLHF

j_call: TRBJ1-1
clone_size: once
d_call: TRBD1
v_call: TRBV5-1
cdr3_nt: TGCGCCAGCAGCTCGCCGGGACAGGGGTCTCTAGGAGGCATGAACACTGAAGCTTTCTTT
cdr3_aa: CASSSPGQGSLGGMNTEAFF

j_call: TRBJ2-7
clone_size: .
d_call: .
v_call: TRBV5-5
cdr3_nt: TGTGCCAGCAGCTTTACAGGGTTCTACGAGCAGTACTTC
cdr3_aa: CASSFTGFYEQYF

j_call: TRBJ2-5
clone_size: .
d_call: TRBD2
v_call: TRBV5-1
cdr3_nt: TGCGCCAGCAGCGGCAGGGGCCTCGGGAAGCGGGGGGTCCAAGAGACCCAGTACTTC
cdr3_aa: CASSGRGLGKRGVQETQYF

j_call: TRBJ2-3
clone_size: .
d_call: TRBD2
v_call: TRBV2
cdr3_nt: TGTGCCAGCAGTGACACGGGGGGTCGGACAGATACGCAGTATTTT
cdr3_aa: CASSDTGGRTDTQYF

j_call: TRBJ1-1
clone_size: .
d_call: .
v_call: TRBV15
cdr3_nt: TGTGCCACCAGCAGAGATCGGGGGGCCTACACTGAAGCTTTCTTT
cdr3_aa: CATSRDRGAYTEAFF

j_call: TRBJ1-3
clone_size: .
d_call: .
v_call: TRBV19
cdr3_nt: TGTGCCAGTTCGGACAGCTCTGGAAACACCATATATTTT
cdr3_aa: CASSDSSGNTIYF

j_call: TRBJ1-4
clone_size: .
d_call: .
v_call: TRBV19
cdr3_nt: TGTGCCAGTAGTTCCCCGGGGGCAACTAATGAAAAACTGTTTTTT
cdr3_aa: CASSSPGATNEKLFF

j_call: TRBJ2-2
clone_size: .
d_call: .
v_call: TRBV9
cdr3_nt: TGTGCCAGCAGCTACCACAGGAACACCGGGGAGCTGTTTTTT
cdr3_aa: CASSYHRNTGELFF

j_call: TRBJ1-1
clone_size: .
d_call: .
v_call: TRBV18
cdr3_nt: TGTGCCAGCTCACGACAGGACTGGAACACTGAAGCTTTCTTT
cdr3_aa: CASSRQDWNTEAFF